The T cell receptor (delta chain) described here comes from a study of gamma-delta chains in newborns, infants, children. Study in general: Microbial exposure reportedly drives polyclonal innate γδ T cell expansion after birth.

TCRdb repeated clone calling on the reads with CATT. This table has fewer than 8,000 delta-chain clones, roughly 0.62% appearing once. The CDR3 loop spans 18 amino acids. J lost 0 bases, V lost 2 bases, and 3 bases had no gene match. CDR1 and CDR2 (germline): GEAIGNYY, EKD. This clone is medium-sized in the sample. The same CDR3 is also encoded by other DNA sequences in this sample. This chain connects TRDV2 to TRDJ3; 10 bases fit TRDD3. The origin of this receptor is a child who was a newborn, infant or young child, either healthy, febrile or measles-vaccinated (not recorded which). Input material: blood. The CDR3 DNA sequence: TGTGCCTGTGACATACTGGGGGATCCCTCCTGGGACACCCGACAGATGTTTTTC. Its translation is CACDILGDPSWDTRQMFF.